A single sample gave rise to the 28 T cell receptor beta chains below, sequenced in a study of post-analysis software for immune sequencing data. The study, taken as a whole, reports: Five TRBV segments occurring more often in patients than controls included TRBV5-6, TRBV5-1 and TRBV20-1.

Antigen specificity for these receptors is unknown. cDNA libraries for TCR beta contained unique molecular identifiers. TCRdb reprocessed the PCR reads with MiXCR, giving one entry per CDR3 protein. The sample holds about 810,000 distinct CDR3 sequences, 53% seen once. Sequencing input: blood. Receptor source: a girl aged 10 to 17 with multiple sclerosis.

This chain joins TRBV3-1 and TRBJ2-5; D uncertain. V shed 1 base and J shed 5 bases, with 11 bases lying between them. The CDR3 has 14 amino acids. The germline gives CDR1 LGHDT, CDR2 YNNKEL (reference sequence). The CDR3 region has the DNA TGTGCCAGCAGCCAAGGTGCCAGCCGGGAGACCCAGTACTTC. Translation gives CASSQGASRETQYF.

The genes are TRBV7-2 and TRBJ1-4, with a weak D call TRBD1 (5 bases). The CDR3 is 13 residues long. Germline V gene lookup returns CDR1 SGHTA and CDR2 FQGNSA. Trimming removed 5 bases from V and 8 bases from J, with 12 bases in between. CDR3 in DNA: TGTGCCAGCAGCCCCGTGGGGGGGGAAAAACTGTTTTTT. Translated: CASSPVGGEKLFF.

The chain carries TRBV9 and TRBJ2-7; tentative D call: TRBD1 (5 bases). The germline V and J ends were trimmed by 2 bases and 4 bases, with 10 bases remaining between them. The CDR3 is made up of 13 amino acids. From germline, CDR1 is SGDLS and CDR2 YYNGEE. The CDR3 spells CASSVGAQYEQYF. In nucleotides, the CDR3 is TGTGCCAGCAGCGTTGGGGCCCAGTACGAGCAGTACTTC.

V usage is TRBV7-3 and J usage is TRBJ2-3; TRBD2 might be the D (5 bases). Trimming shortened V by 2 bases and J by 1 base, and 10 bases separated the two germline ends. This CDR3 has 15 residues. Germline V gene sequence: CDR1 SGHTA, CDR2 FQGTGA. The CDR3 spells CASSLFGVGTDTQYF. CDR3 nucleotides: TGTGCCAGCAGCTTATTCGGGGTTGGCACAGATACGCAGTATTTT.

This clonotype was found a few times. The rearrangement links TRBV6-5 to TRBJ2-1; 9 bases fit TRBD2. The ends lost 8 bases at V and 0 bases at J; junction bases unmatched: 5. The CDR3 contains 15 residues. CDR1 is MNHEY and CDR2 is SVGAGI in the germline V gene. The chain's CDR3 is CASRGGRVSYNEQFF. Here the CDR3 DNA reads TGTGCCAGCCGGGGCGGGAGGGTCTCCTACAATGAGCAGTTCTTC.

V gene TRBV5-5 combines with J gene TRBJ2-6, with 8 bases matching TRBD1. Germline values: CDR1 SGHKS, CDR2 YYEKEE (reference sequence). This CDR3 region has 19 residues. V shed 1 base and J 0 bases; nucleotides not matched to a gene: 9. CDR3 DNA sequence: TGTGCCAGCAGCTTGAGGCAGGGGGCGTCTCTCTCTGGGGCCAACGTCCTGACTTTC. Amino acids: CASSLRQGASLSGANVLTF.

The chain recombines TRBV2 with TRBJ2-1, with a weak D call TRBD2 (5 bases). Germline CDR1 SNHLY, CDR2 FYNNEI. Trimming removed 8 bases from V and 5 bases from J, with 16 bases in between. The CDR3 contains 14 residues. CDR3 in amino acids: CASCKRQLNNEQFF. DNA for the CDR3: TGTGCCAGCTGCAAGCGGCAGTTAAACAATGAGCAGTTCTTC.

The V and J genes are TRBV5-1 and TRBJ2-1, with D tentatively TRBD1 or TRBD2 (6 bases each). The CDR3 runs 16 residues. Germline V gene data show CDR1 as SGHRS and CDR2 as YFSETQ. The V gene lost 0 bases and the J gene lost 4 bases, with 14 bases spanning the gap. CDR3 sequence: CASSLAPGAGYNEQFF. The CDR3 bases are TGCGCCAGCAGCTTGGCCCCGGGGGCGGGTTACAATGAGCAGTTCTTC.

This CDR3 reads CASSPRSITGYTF. DNA of the CDR3: TGTGCCAGCAGCCCCAGGTCGATCACCGGCTACACCTTC. This sequence joins TRBV12-3 or TRBV12-4 and TRBJ1-2; unclear D gene. The CDR3 runs to 13 residues. The ends were cut back, 6 bases at V and 8 bases at J, with 16 bases in the middle.

This chain joins TRBV29-1 and TRBJ2-1; D is uncertain. There are 13 residues in the CDR3. The V end was cut by 8 bases, the J end by 10 bases, with 21 bases between. The V gene's germline CDR1 is SQVTM and CDR2 ANQGSEA. The CDR3 here is CSTRLNFVDEQFF. For the CDR3, the DNA is TGCAGCACCCGACTGAATTTCGTGGACGAGCAGTTCTTC.

The V gene is TRBV2, the J gene TRBJ2-1; no definite D call. The CDR3 runs 12 residues. Trimming left V 1 base short and J 14 bases short, with 12 bases between. CDR1 is SNHLY and CDR2 is FYNNEI in the germline V gene. In DNA form, the CDR3 reads TGTGCCAGCAGTGAAGAAACGCTTCGGGAGTTCTTC. This gives the protein CASSEETLREFF.

This sequence joins TRBV20-1 and TRBJ1-5; D not certain. V gave up 0 bases and J gave up 3 bases, with 9 bases separating them. Germline values: CDR1 DFQATT, CDR2 SNEGSKA (reference sequence). CDR3 size: 14 residues. CDR3 residues: CSARDPGDNQPQHF. The CDR3 nucleotides are TGCAGTGCTAGAGATCCAGGTGACAATCAGCCCCAGCATTTT.

This clonotype was seen a single time. This chain joins TRBV20-1 and TRBJ2-5, with 9 nucleotides matching TRBD2. V lost 4 bases, J lost 11 bases, and 11 bases stayed unmatched. CDR1 DFQATT and CDR2 SNEGSKA come from the germline V gene (reference sequence). This CDR3 spans 13 amino acids. The CDR3 reads CSANTGLARRQYF. In DNA form, the CDR3 reads TGCAGTGCTAATACGGGACTAGCCAGGAGGCAGTACTTC.

This clonotype has more than one count but fewer than ten. The chain combines TRBV5-1 with TRBJ1-2; 9 bases fit TRBD1. With V trimmed by 0 bases and J by 4 bases, 7 bases remained unmatched. The germline V gene has CDR1 SGHRS and CDR2 YFSETQ. This CDR3 region has 16 residues. CDR3: CASSLEGQGRSYGYTF. The CDR3 DNA sequence: TGCGCCAGCAGCTTGGAGGGACAGGGCAGAAGCTATGGCTACACCTTC.

The chain links TRBV27 to TRBJ2-2; D might be TRBD1 (6 bases). The CDR3 consists of 19 residues. V shed 0 bases and J shed 0 bases, with 17 bases lying between them. CDR1 MNHEY and CDR2 SMNVEV come from the germline V gene (reference sequence). The CDR3 nucleotides are TGTGCCAGCAGTTTATCCCAGGGGATCAGGGTCCCGAACACCGGGGAGCTGTTTTTT. The encoded protein is CASSLSQGIRVPNTGELFF.

This clonotype was counted a single time. The CDR3 bases are TGTGCCACCAGTGATTCGGCGGGCAGGGCGGAGGGTTACAATGAGCAGTTCTTC. Translation gives CATSDSAGRAEGYNEQFF. V gene TRBV24-1 combines with J gene TRBJ2-1; maybe TRBD2 (6 bases). The V and J ends lost 2 bases and 4 bases respectively, with 20 bases between them. The CDR3 has 18 amino acids. Germline assignment: CDR1 KGHDR and CDR2 SFDVKD.

This chain links TRBV6-5 with TRBJ1-2; tentative D call: TRBD1 (6 bases). The CDR3 sequence is 13 residues long. V was clipped by 4 bases and J by 5 bases, with 11 bases between them. Looked up from germline, CDR1 is MNHEY and CDR2 is SVGAGI. Here the CDR3 DNA reads TGTGCCAGCAGTTCGGACAGCCGATATGGCTACACCTTC. Protein product: CASSSDSRYGYTF.

The gene calls are TRBV7-4 and TRBJ1-4; 10 nucleotides match TRBD1. In germline, CDR1 is SGHVT, CDR2 SQSDAQ. With V trimmed by 0 bases and J by 6 bases, 10 bases remained unmatched. There are 18 residues in the CDR3. CDR3 DNA: TGTGCCAGCAGCTTAGCCGGGACAGGGGATGATGAGGATGAAAAACTGTTTTTT. It yields the protein CASSLAGTGDDEDEKLFF.

The chain is built from TRBV5-6 and TRBJ2-4, with D unresolved. The DNA end is a closer match to TRBJ2-7, so the J assignment may be wrong. Germline values: CDR1 SGHDT, CDR2 YYEEEE. The CDR3 loop spans 14 amino acids. In DNA, the CDR3 is TGTGCCAGCAGCCGCCAGACGGTGGGCTACGAGCAGTACTTC. Translated: CASSRQTVGYEQYF.

CDR3 amino acids: CASSRDSWGEQFF. The CDR3 coding sequence is TGTGCCAGCAGCAGGGACTCATGGGGTGAGCAGTTCTTC. The V gene is TRBV7-3, the J gene TRBJ2-1; perhaps TRBD2 as D (6 bases). The V gene lost 5 bases and the J gene lost 9 bases, with 14 bases spanning the gap. The germline gives CDR1 SGHTA, CDR2 FQGTGA. The CDR3 is 13 residues long.

The DNA of the CDR3 is TGTGCCACCAGCAGAGAGGGGGGTCTCGCCTACGAGCAGTACTTC. Translation gives CATSREGGLAYEQYF. The chain joins TRBV15 to TRBJ2-5; tentatively, D is TRBD2 (6 bases). The J call may be mistaken, given a closer DNA end match to TRBJ2-7. The length of the CDR3 is 15 residues. Germline V lookup: CDR1 LNHNV, CDR2 YYDKDF (reference sequence).

This clonotype was counted between two and nine times. This chain joins TRBV4-1 and TRBJ2-5; D is uncertain. CDR3 length: 15 amino acids. Germline V CDR1 and CDR2: MGHRA, YSYEKL. The V end was cut by 1 base, the J end by 5 bases, with 14 bases between. CDR3 DNA: TGCGCCAGCAGCCAAGCTGGTACTGGGATGGAGACCCAGTACTTC. It yields the protein CASSQAGTGMETQYF.

The chain combines TRBV12-3 or TRBV12-4 with TRBJ2-1, with TRBD2 matching 12 bases. The CDR3 has 17 residues. With 4 bases clipped from V and 9 bases from J, the junction kept 13 bases outside the gene matches. CDR3 protein: CASSSTPSLAGGTEQFF. Written as DNA, the CDR3 is TGTGCCAGCAGTTCTACACCGTCCCTAGCGGGGGGGACTGAGCAGTTCTTC.

The sample holds a few counts of this clonotype. The rearrangement joins TRBV29-1 to TRBJ2-7; perhaps TRBD2 as D (5 bases). The better agreement between TRBJ2-5 and the DNA end casts doubt on the J call. The CDR3 is made up of 14 amino acids. From germline, CDR1 is SQVTM and CDR2 ANQGSEA. The chain's CDR3 is CSVRMSGSPETQYF. In DNA, the CDR3 is TGCAGCGTCAGGATGTCGGGGTCCCCAGAGACCCAGTACTTC.

CDR3 DNA sequence: TGCAGCGTTGAAACCTGGACTAGCACAGATACGCAGTATTTT. It is translated as CSVETWTSTDTQYF. The rearrangement uses TRBV29-1 and TRBJ2-3; D possibly corresponds to TRBD2 (5 bases). The CDR3 is 14 residues long. V was pared by 2 bases and J by 0 bases, with 9 bases between. Germline loops: CDR1 SQVTM, CDR2 ANQGSEA.

This rearrangement joins TRBV5-1 to TRBJ2-3; D call uncertain. The CDR3 runs 14 residues. Per germline, CDR1 SGHRS and CDR2 YFSETQ. The V end lost 3 bases, the J end lost 4 bases, and 12 bases lay between the germline ends. CDR3 residues: CASSSQDRADTQYF. CDR3 sequence (DNA): TGCGCCAGCAGCTCCCAGGACCGTGCAGATACGCAGTATTTT.

The chain links TRBV3-1 to TRBJ2-5; 8 positions agree with TRBD2. Trimming removed 0 bases from V and 0 bases from J; junction bases left unmatched: 9. CDR1 and CDR2 from the germline V gene are LGHDT and YNNKEL (reference sequence). The CDR3 contains 18 residues. The CDR3: CASSQETPGLVNQETQYF. Written as DNA, the CDR3 is TGTGCCAGCAGCCAAGAAACGCCGGGACTAGTCAACCAAGAGACCCAGTACTTC.

The V call is TRBV27, the J call TRBJ2-7; D not certain. Germline CDR1 and CDR2: MNHEY and SMNVEV (reference sequence). Trimming left V 7 bases short and J 5 bases short, with 15 bases between. This CDR3 comprises 13 residues. CDR3 amino acids: CASTFIGQDEQYF. The CDR3 DNA is TGTGCCAGCACTTTTATCGGGCAGGACGAGCAGTACTTC.